This T cell receptor (beta chain) was captured by sequencing in a study of blood T cell repertoires in COVID-19. About the research overall: From T cells, B-cell-depleted T cells, or PBMCs came the material, which was cDNA or gDNA.

Enrolled during active infection, Seattle patients were then followed longitudinally. The table came from immunoSEQ multiplex PCR; TCRdb's copy has only in-frame clones and leaves some out. Among over 150,000 clones listed, over 70% were seen once. This clonotype was obtained from a woman in her thirties or forties with COVID-19, enrolled during active disease. The sample was peripheral blood.

CDR3 amino acids: CASSFGQGASEQYF. CDR3 coding DNA: TGTGCCAGCAGTTTTGGACAGGGGGCCTCCGAGCAGTACTTC. The genes are TRBV27 and TRBJ2-7; 11 positions match TRBD1. The length of the CDR3 is 14 residues. The V segment lost 3 bases and the J segment 6 bases; nucleotides outside the gene matches: 4. Germline V gene sequence: CDR1 MNHEY, CDR2 SMNVEV (reference sequence).